The entry below describes one T cell receptor (beta chain). The antigen is undetermined. Germline-derived CDR1 and CDR2 are SGHVS and FQNEAQ. V was shortened by 7 bases and J by 0 bases, with 24 bases between the two germline ends. The CDR3 is 18 amino acids. Sequencing sought depths of 1 in 200,000 to 1 in 1 million T cells. Data came from immunoSEQ multiplex PCR; TCRdb stores just in-frame clones and leaves some out. Of more than 200,000 clones listed, roughly 79% are singletons. This entry comes from a study of cytotoxic CD8 clonotypes in ibrutinib-treated CLL. General study results and limits: Clonality went up at the time of ibrutinib response, stayed stable in sustained remission, and later dropped back toward its baseline level at progression. Exceeding age-matched healthy donors, baseline clonality also tracked the counts of circulating CD8+ T cells.

The J gene is TRBJ1-1, the V gene TRBV7-8; perhaps TRBD1 as D (5 bases). The sequencing here drew on PBMCs, taken after 12 months of ibrutinib treatment. The receptor was isolated from a human donor with chronic lymphocytic leukemia. The CDR3 spells CASIPILEVRDVNTEAFF. In DNA, the CDR3 is TGTGCCAGCATCCCTATCTTGGAGGTACGGGACGTGAACACTGAAGCTTTCTTT. The variable domain in full, completed from reference TRBV7-8 and TRBJ1-1, reads GAGVSQSPRYKVAKRGQDVALRCDPISGHVSLFWYQQALGQGPEFLTYFQNEAQLDKSGLPSDRFFAERPEGSVSTLKIQRTQQEDSAVYLCASIPILEVRDVNTEAFFGQGTRLTVV.